A selection of T cell receptor beta chains follows, all from one sample in a study of T cells in Graves' hyperthyroidism and ophthalmopathy. TCRdb recomputed calls from the multiplex PCR reads with MiXCR, one row per CDR3 protein. Counted here are under 350,000 distinct CDR3 sequences, approximately 18% occurring once; the ten biggest clones make up 49%. The sequenced material came from blood. The receptors derive from a woman aged 45-60 years with Graves' hyperthyroidism. CDR3s include the opening cysteine and the closing phenylalanine or tryptophan. D genes are given only for firm matches. Expanded clones get a size class; other rows say once, few or many, or leave the size out.

J: TRBJ2-1
V: TRBV5-1
D: NA
size: few
DNA: TGCGCCAGCTCCTTCAGTGTGGAGAATGAGCAGTTCTTC
CDR3: CASSFSVENEQFF

J: TRBJ1-1
V: TRBV19
D: NA
size: NA
DNA: TGTGCCAGTAGTAGGCGGACATTGAACACTGAAGCTTTCTTT
CDR3: CASSRRTLNTEAFF

J: TRBJ1-2
V: TRBV12-3/TRBV12-4
D: TRBD1
size: few
DNA: TGTGCCAGCAGTTGGGACAGGGGGGGGTATGGCTACACCTTC
CDR3: CASSWDRGGYGYTF

J: TRBJ2-1
V: TRBV20-1
D: TRBD2
size: few
DNA: TGCAGTGCTTCAGCGGGAGGGCCTGGTAATGAGCAGTTCTTC
CDR3: CSASAGGPGNEQFF

J: TRBJ1-1
V: TRBV6-1
D: NA
size: few
DNA: TGTGCCAGCAGTTATCGTGCGGGGTCTGAAGCTTTCTTT
CDR3: CASSYRAGSEAFF

J: TRBJ1-1
V: TRBV5-1
D: NA
size: many
DNA: TGCGCCAGCAGCTTGGTGGATTCCGGAATGAACACTGAAGCTTTCTTT
CDR3: CASSLVDSGMNTEAFF

J: TRBJ1-2
V: TRBV19
D: TRBD1
size: NA
DNA: TGTGCCAGTAACGCCCCAGGGGGCGCGATCAACTATGGCTACACCTTC
CDR3: CASNAPGGAINYGYTF

J: TRBJ1-2
V: TRBV11-2
D: NA
size: few
DNA: TGTGCCAGCCAACTCGCGGGGGTAACGTCATATGGCTACACCTTC
CDR3: CASQLAGVTSYGYTF

J: TRBJ2-1
V: TRBV27
D: NA
size: many
DNA: TGTGCCAGCAGTAGTAGGCCGGCAAAGAGGGGGAATGAGCAGTTCTTC
CDR3: CASSSRPAKRGNEQFF

J: TRBJ1-4
V: TRBV20-1
D: NA
size: few
DNA: TGCAGTGCTAGTGCCCGGGACCCTGAAAAACTGTTTTTT
CDR3: CSASARDPEKLFF

J: TRBJ2-3
V: TRBV5-5
D: TRBD2
size: NA
DNA: TGTGCCAGCAGCTATAGCGGGAGGGCCGTCACAGATACGCAGTATTTT
CDR3: CASSYSGRAVTDTQYF

J: TRBJ1-5
V: TRBV27
D: TRBD1
size: NA
DNA: TGTGCCAGCAGCCCCGGACAGGGTGCTCAGCCCCAGCATTTT
CDR3: CASSPGQGAQPQHF

J: TRBJ2-7
V: TRBV20-1
D: TRBD2
size: NA
DNA: TGCAGTGCTAGAGTTCTCCAGGGGCCGGGACTAGCAAGTTCCTACGAGCAGTACTTC
CDR3: CSARVLQGPGLASSYEQYF

J: TRBJ2-2
V: TRBV7-2
D: NA
size: NA
DNA: TGTGCCAGCAGCTACGGCCTATTCACCGGGGAGCTGTTTTTT
CDR3: CASSYGLFTGELFF

J: TRBJ2-7
V: TRBV7-9
D: TRBD1
size: NA
DNA: TGTGCCAGCACCGCGAACAGGGGAGAGGGCCACGAGCAGTACTTC
CDR3: CASTANRGEGHEQYF

J: TRBJ1-4
V: TRBV27
D: TRBD1
size: many
DNA: TGTGCCAGCAGTGTCGACAGGGTTCGCGAAAAACTGTTTTTT
CDR3: CASSVDRVREKLFF

J: TRBJ1-2
V: TRBV27
D: TRBD1
size: NA
DNA: TGTGCCAGTACGGGACAGGGGGCTGAGGGCTACACCTTC
CDR3: CASTGQGAEGYTF

J: TRBJ2-3
V: TRBV19
D: NA
size: few
DNA: TGTGCCAGTAGTAAAGGGTCGGGTTTGGGGACAGATACGCAGTATTTT
CDR3: CASSKGSGLGTDTQYF

J: TRBJ1-2
V: TRBV4-1
D: NA
size: few
DNA: TGCGCCAGCAGCCAAGATCTTGACAGGACTAACTATGGCTACACCTTC
CDR3: CASSQDLDRTNYGYTF

J: TRBJ2-7
V: TRBV20-1
D: NA
size: few
DNA: TGCAGTGCTATCCAGGACCTCTCCTACGAGCAGTACTTC
CDR3: CSAIQDLSYEQYF

J: TRBJ1-1
V: TRBV19
D: NA
size: few
DNA: TGTGCCAGTAGTCGTATTGGGTCCCGCACTGAAGCTTTCTTT
CDR3: CASSRIGSRTEAFF

J: TRBJ2-1
V: TRBV29-1
D: NA
size: NA
DNA: TGCAGCGTTGAAGTGACACCACCGGGTCATGCAAGCTCCTACAATGAGCAGTTCTTC
CDR3: CSVEVTPPGHASSYNEQFF

J: TRBJ1-2
V: TRBV7-8
D: TRBD1
size: NA
DNA: TGTGCCAGCAGCTTGGGACCTGGACAGGGCAACGGCTACACCTTC
CDR3: CASSLGPGQGNGYTF

J: TRBJ1-1
V: TRBV20-1
D: TRBD1
size: NA
DNA: TGCAGTGCTCCGGGACAGGGGGGGGGGACTGAAGCTTTCTTT
CDR3: CSAPGQGGGTEAFF

J: TRBJ1-2
V: TRBV20-1
D: NA
size: many
DNA: TGCAGTGCTAGAGATGAATCGGGACTGAGGGCTAACTATGGCTACACCTTC
CDR3: CSARDESGLRANYGYTF

J: TRBJ1-3
V: TRBV20-1
D: NA
size: many
DNA: TGCAGTGCTAGTTCCGGAAACACCATATATTTT
CDR3: CSASSGNTIYF